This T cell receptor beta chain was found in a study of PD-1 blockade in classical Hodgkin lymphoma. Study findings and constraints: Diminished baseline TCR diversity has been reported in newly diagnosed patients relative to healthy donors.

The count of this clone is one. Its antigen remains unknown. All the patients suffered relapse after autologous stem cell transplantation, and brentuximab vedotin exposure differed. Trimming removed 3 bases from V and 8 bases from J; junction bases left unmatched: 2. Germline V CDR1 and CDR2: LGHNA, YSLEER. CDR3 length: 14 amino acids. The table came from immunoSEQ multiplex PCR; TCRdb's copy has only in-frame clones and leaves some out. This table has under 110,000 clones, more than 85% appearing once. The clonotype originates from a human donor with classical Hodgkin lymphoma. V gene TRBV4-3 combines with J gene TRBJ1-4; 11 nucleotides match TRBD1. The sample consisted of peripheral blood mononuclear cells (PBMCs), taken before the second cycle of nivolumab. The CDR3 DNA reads TGCGCCAGCAGCCAGGGACAGGGGGAAGAAAAACTGTTTTTT. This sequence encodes CASSQGQGEEKLFF.